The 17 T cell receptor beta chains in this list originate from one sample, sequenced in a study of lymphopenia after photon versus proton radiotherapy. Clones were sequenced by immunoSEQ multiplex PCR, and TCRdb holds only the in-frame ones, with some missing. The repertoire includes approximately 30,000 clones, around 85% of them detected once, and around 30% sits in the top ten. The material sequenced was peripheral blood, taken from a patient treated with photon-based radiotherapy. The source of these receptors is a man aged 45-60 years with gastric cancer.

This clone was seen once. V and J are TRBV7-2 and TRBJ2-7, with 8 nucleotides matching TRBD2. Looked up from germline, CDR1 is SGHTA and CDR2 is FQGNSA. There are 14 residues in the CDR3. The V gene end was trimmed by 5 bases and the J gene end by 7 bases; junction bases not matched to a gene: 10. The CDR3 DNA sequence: TGTGCCAGCAGCCCTACTAGCGGAGTACGAGAGCAGTACGTC. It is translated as CASSPTSGVREQYV.

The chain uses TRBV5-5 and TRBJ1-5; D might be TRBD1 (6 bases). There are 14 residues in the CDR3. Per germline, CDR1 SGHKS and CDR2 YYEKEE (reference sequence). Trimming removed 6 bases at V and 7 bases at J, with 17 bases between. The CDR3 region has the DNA TGTGCCAGCAACCCTGGGAAGGGGGGACAGCCCCAGCATTTT. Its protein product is CASNPGKGGQPQHF.

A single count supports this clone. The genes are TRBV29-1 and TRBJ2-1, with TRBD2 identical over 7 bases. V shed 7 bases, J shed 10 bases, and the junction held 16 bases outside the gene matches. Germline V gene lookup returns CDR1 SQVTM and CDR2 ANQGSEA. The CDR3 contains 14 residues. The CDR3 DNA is TGCAGCGCCCGGGGGGAGGCTAGCGGCGGCGAGCAGTTCTTC. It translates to CSARGEASGGEQFF.

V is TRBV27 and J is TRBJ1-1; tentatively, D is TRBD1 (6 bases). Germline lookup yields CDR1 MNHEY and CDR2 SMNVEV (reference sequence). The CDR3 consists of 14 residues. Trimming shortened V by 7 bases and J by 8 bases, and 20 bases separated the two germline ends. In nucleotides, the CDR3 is TGTGCCAGCAATCCTAGTCGTATGACAGGCGAAGCTTTCTTT. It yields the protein CASNPSRMTGEAFF.

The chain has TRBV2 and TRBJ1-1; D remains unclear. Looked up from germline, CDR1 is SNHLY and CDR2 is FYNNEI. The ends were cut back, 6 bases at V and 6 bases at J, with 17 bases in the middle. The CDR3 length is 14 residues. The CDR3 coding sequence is TGTGCCAGCAGCCAGTATCCATCCGGCGCTGAAGCTTTCTTT. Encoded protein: CASSQYPSGAEAFF.

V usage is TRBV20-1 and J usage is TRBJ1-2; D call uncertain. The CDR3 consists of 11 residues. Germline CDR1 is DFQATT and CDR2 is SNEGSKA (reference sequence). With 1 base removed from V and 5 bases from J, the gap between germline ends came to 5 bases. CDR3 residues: CSARVEYGYTF. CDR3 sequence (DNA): TGCAGTGCTAGAGTGGAGTATGGCTACACCTTC.

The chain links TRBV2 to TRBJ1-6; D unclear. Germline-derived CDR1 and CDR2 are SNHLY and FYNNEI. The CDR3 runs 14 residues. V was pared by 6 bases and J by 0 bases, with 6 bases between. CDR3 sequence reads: CASSSSSYNSPLHF. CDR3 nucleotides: TGTGCCAGCAGCAGTAGCTCCTATAATTCACCCCTCCACTTT.

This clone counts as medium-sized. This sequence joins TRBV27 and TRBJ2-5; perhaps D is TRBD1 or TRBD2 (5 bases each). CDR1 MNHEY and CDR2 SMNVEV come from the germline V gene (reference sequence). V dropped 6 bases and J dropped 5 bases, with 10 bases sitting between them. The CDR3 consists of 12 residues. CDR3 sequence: CASRGVLETQYF. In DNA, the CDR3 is TGTGCCAGCAGGGGGGTTCTGGAGACCCAGTACTTC.

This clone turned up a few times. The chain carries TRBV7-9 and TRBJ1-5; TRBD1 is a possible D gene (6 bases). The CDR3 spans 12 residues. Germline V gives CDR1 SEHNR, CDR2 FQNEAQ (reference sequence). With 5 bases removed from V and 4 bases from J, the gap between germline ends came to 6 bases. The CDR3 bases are TGTGCCAGCAGCACAGGGAATCAGCCCCAGCATTTT. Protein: CASSTGNQPQHF.

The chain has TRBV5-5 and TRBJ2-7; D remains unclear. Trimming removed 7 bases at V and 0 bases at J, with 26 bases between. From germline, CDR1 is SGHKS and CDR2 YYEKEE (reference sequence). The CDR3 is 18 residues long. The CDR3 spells CASCLSTGIWADSYEQYF. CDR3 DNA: TGTGCCAGCTGTCTCTCCACCGGTATTTGGGCAGACTCCTACGAGCAGTACTTC.

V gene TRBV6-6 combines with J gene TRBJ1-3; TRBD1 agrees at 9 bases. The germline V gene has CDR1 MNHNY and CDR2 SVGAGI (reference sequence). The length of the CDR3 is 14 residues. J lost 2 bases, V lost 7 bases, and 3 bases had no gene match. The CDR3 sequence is CASTRTGAGNTIYF. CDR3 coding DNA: TGTGCCAGCACCAGGACAGGGGCTGGAAACACCATATATTTT.

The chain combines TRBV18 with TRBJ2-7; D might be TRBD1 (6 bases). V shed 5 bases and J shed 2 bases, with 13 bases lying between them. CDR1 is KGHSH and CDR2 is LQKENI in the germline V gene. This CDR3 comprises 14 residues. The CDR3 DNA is TGTGCCAGCTCATCTGATTGGGACACCTACGAGCAGTACGTC. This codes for CASSSDWDTYEQYV.

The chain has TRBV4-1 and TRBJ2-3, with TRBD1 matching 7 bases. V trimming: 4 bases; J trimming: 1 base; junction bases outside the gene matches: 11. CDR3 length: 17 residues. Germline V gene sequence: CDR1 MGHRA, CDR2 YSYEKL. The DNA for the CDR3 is TGCGCCAGCAGCCCAACGGGAAGGGGGCTAGGCACAGATACGCAGTATTTT. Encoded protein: CASSPTGRGLGTDTQYF.

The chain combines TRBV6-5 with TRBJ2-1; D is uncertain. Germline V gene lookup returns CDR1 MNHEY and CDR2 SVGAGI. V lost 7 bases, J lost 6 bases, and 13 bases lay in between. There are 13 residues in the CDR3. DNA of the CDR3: TGTGCCAGCAAAGTTACAGCCACCAATGAGCAGTTCTTC. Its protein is CASKVTATNEQFF.

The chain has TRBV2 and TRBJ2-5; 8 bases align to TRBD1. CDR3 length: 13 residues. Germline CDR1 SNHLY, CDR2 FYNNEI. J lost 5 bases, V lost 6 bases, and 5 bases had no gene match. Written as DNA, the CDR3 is TGTGCCAGCAGACAGGGGGTAGGGGAGACCCAGTACTTC. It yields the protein CASRQGVGETQYF.

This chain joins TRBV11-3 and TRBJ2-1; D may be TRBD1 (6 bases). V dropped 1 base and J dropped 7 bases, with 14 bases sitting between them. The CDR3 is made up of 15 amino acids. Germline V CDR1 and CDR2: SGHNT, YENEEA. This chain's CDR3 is CASSLVQGKGNEQFF. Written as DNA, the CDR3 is TGTGCCAGCAGCTTAGTACAGGGTAAAGGGAATGAGCAGTTCTTC.

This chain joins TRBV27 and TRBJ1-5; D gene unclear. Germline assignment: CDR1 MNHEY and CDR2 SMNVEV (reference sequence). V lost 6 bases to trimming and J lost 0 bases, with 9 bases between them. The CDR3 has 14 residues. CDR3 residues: CASSHAPSNQPQHF. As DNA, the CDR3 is TGTGCCAGCAGCCACGCTCCTAGCAATCAGCCCCAGCATTTT.